Shown below are 7 T cell receptor beta chains from a single sample sequenced in a study of blood T cell repertoires in COVID-19. The protocol was immunoSEQ multiplex PCR, while the TCRdb copy is restricted to in-frame clones and leaves out a portion. The sample consists of approximately 500,000 clones, 75% to 90% of them appearing once. The sample taken for sequencing was peripheral blood. The receptors shown here come from a man younger than 35 with COVID-19, enrolled during active disease.

The chain combines TRBV6-5 with TRBJ1-1, with a weak D call TRBD1 (6 bases). Germline CDR1 MNHEY, CDR2 SVGAGI. The CDR3 contains 14 residues. With 4 bases removed from V and 3 bases from J, the gap between germline ends came to 12 bases. In DNA form, the CDR3 reads TGTGCCAGCAGTTTTCAGGGGCCAGACACTGAAGCTTTCTTT. Its translation is CASSFQGPDTEAFF.

CDR3 nucleotides: TGTGCCAGTAGAGGTCCAAGGCGTACTTTAGGGAGTGGGGGGGAGACCCAGTACTTC. Its translation: CASRGPRRTLGSGGETQYF. The chain joins TRBV2 to TRBJ2-5, with a tentative D call TRBD2 (6 bases). Trimming left V 9 bases short and J 5 bases short, with 34 bases between. The CDR3 is 19 residues long. CDR1 and CDR2 (germline): SNHLY, FYNNEI.

This clone was seen only once. This CDR3 reads CASSLSPRAGAGELFF. The CDR3 nucleotides read TGTGCCAGCAGCTTAAGCCCCCGGGCGGGAGCCGGGGAGCTGTTTTTT. V gene TRBV7-3 combines with J gene TRBJ2-2, with 7 bases matching TRBD2. The CDR3 is made up of 16 amino acids. After removal of 1 base from V and 6 bases from J, the junction contained 8 bases not matched to a gene. Looked up from germline, CDR1 is SGHTA and CDR2 is FQGTGA.

This sequence joins TRBV12-3 or TRBV12-4 and TRBJ1-1; D is uncertain. The CDR3 contains 9 residues. Trimming stripped 5 bases from V and 11 bases from J, with 6 bases between. The CDR3: CASSPGAFF. The CDR3 nucleotides are TGTGCCAGCAGTCCGGGGGCTTTCTTT.

V and J are TRBV18 and TRBJ1-1, with TRBD1 as a possible D gene (5 bases). Germline CDR1 and CDR2: KGHSH and LQKENI. The germline V and J ends were trimmed by 4 bases and 5 bases, with 14 bases remaining between them. The CDR3 length is 14 residues. DNA for the CDR3: TGTGCCAGCTCACGGGGGAGGACGGGAACTGAAGCTTTCTTT. This translates into CASSRGRTGTEAFF.

This chain links TRBV19 with TRBJ1-5; D perhaps matches TRBD1 (6 bases). CDR3 length: 14 residues. V lost 5 bases to trimming and J lost 9 bases, with 17 bases between them. Per the germline V gene, CDR1 is LNHDA and CDR2 is SQIVND (reference sequence). CDR3 nucleotide sequence: TGTGCCAGTAGTTGGGGGGGCGCTGGTGGGCCCCAGCATTTT. Translated: CASSWGGAGGPQHF.

Here the CDR3 DNA reads TGTGCCAGCCCGGTCGGGGTTAATGAGCAGTTCTTC. This translates into CASPVGVNEQFF. The V and J genes are TRBV2 and TRBJ2-1; D is possibly TRBD2 (5 bases). This CDR3 has 12 residues. V was pared by 8 bases and J by 7 bases, with 12 bases between. Germline assignment: CDR1 SNHLY and CDR2 FYNNEI.